These 14 T cell receptor beta chains were sequenced from one sample in a study of T cell responses to AZD1222 COVID-19 vaccine. TCRdb's table, derived via immunoSEQ multiplex PCR, lists solely in-frame clones and lacks some. The table has some 150,000 clones, approximately 88% seen once. The sample here was peripheral blood, taken on day 0 of AZD1222 vaccination. These receptors were collected from an adult in good health.

The CDR3 region has the DNA TGTGCCAGCAGGAAGCGGTCTAGCACAGATACGCAGTATTTT. Encoded protein: CASRKRSSTDTQYF. The J gene is TRBJ2-3, the V gene TRBV3-1 (or the pseudogene TRBV3-2); maybe TRBD2 (5 bases). V lost 6 bases, J lost 0 bases, and 10 bases lay in between. This CDR3 region has 14 residues. CDR1 and CDR2 (germline): LGHDT, YNNKEL (reference sequence).

The chain recombines TRBV4-2 with TRBJ2-7; D perhaps matches TRBD2 (5 bases). Between the trimmed V and J ends, which lost 0 bases and 6 bases, there was a span of 18 bases. The CDR3 loop spans 16 amino acids. The germline V gene has CDR1 LGHNA and CDR2 YNFKEQ. The chain's CDR3 is CASSQDHEGSFPEQYF. CDR3 bases: TGTGCCAGCAGCCAAGATCACGAGGGCAGTTTCCCCGAGCAGTACTTC.

The V gene is TRBV18, the J gene TRBJ1-2; tentative D call: TRBD1 (5 bases). This CDR3 is 13 amino acids long. CDR1 and CDR2 (germline): KGHSH, LQKENI. With 2 bases removed from V and 6 bases from J, the gap between germline ends came to 10 bases. CDR3 bases: TGTGCCAGCTCACCAGGGGGAGACGATGGCTACACCTTC. Translated: CASSPGGDDGYTF.

The chain is built from TRBV27 and TRBJ1-2; tentative D call: TRBD1 (6 bases). Germline V gene data show CDR1 as MNHEY and CDR2 as SMNVEV (reference sequence). Trimming took off 0 bases at V and 5 bases at J, with 16 bases between the two ends. There are 16 residues in the CDR3. In DNA, the CDR3 is TGTGCCAGCAGTTTATCTCGGTTGGGCAGGGGATATGGCTACACCTTC. It yields the protein CASSLSRLGRGYGYTF.

The CDR3 bases are TGTGCCAGCAGCGTAGGTGGGACAGGGTTATCCGAGCAGTACTTC. Residues: CASSVGGTGLSEQYF. The chain has TRBV9 and TRBJ2-7; TRBD1 aligns across 9 bases. V dropped 0 bases and J dropped 6; count of bases not matched to a gene: 7. The CDR3 covers 15 residues. Germline lookup yields CDR1 SGDLS and CDR2 YYNGEE.

V gene TRBV19 combines with J gene TRBJ1-3; D is undetermined. Germline lookup yields CDR1 LNHDA and CDR2 SQIVND (reference sequence). The ends were cut back, 3 bases at V and 0 bases at J, with 12 bases in the middle. The CDR3 runs to 16 residues. This CDR3 reads CASSIPGGDSGNTIYF. CDR3 nucleotide sequence: TGTGCCAGTAGTATTCCAGGCGGGGACTCTGGAAACACCATATATTTT.

This clone was seen more than once but under ten times. This sequence joins TRBV6-5 and TRBJ2-2; D possibly uses TRBD1 or TRBD2 (6 bases each). Trimming pared 10 bases from V and 4 bases from J, leaving 16 bases between. CDR3 length equals 14 residues. Germline CDR1 MNHEY, CDR2 SVGAGI. The CDR3 coding sequence is TGTGCCACCCAGGGGAGGTACGGCACCGGGGAGCTGTTTTTT. This translates into CATQGRYGTGELFF.

The genes are TRBV18 and TRBJ2-2; 8 bases fit TRBD2. Trimming at V came to 6 bases and at J to 5 bases, leaving 14 bases not matched to a gene. The CDR3 spans 17 residues. CDR1 KGHSH and CDR2 LQKENI come from the germline V gene. CDR3 protein: CASSSRAGAQGTGELFF. In nucleotides, the CDR3 is TGTGCCAGCTCCTCCCGAGCGGGGGCCCAGGGGACCGGGGAGCTGTTTTTT.

This rearrangement joins TRBV2 to TRBJ1-4, with D hard to call. V was trimmed by 6 bases and J by 8 bases, leaving 19 bases between them. Germline V lookup: CDR1 SNHLY, CDR2 FYNNEI. This CDR3 comprises 15 residues. In DNA, the CDR3 is TGTGCCAGCAGGGAATCCTCCTACATGAGGGAAAAACTGTTTTTT. This translates into CASRESSYMREKLFF.

This chain uses TRBV6-4 with TRBJ2-1, with 11 bases identical to TRBD2. Per the germline V gene, CDR1 is MRHNA and CDR2 is SNTAGT. This CDR3 contains 15 residues. After removal of 4 bases from V and 2 bases from J, the junction contained 1 base not matched to a gene. For the CDR3, the DNA is TGTGCCAGCAGTGTACTAGCGGGGGCCTACAATGAGCAGTTCTTC. As protein: CASSVLAGAYNEQFF.

The chain joins TRBV28 to TRBJ1-2; perhaps TRBD1 as D (5 bases). The CDR3 consists of 12 residues. Germline V gives CDR1 MDHEN, CDR2 SYDVKM. The V gene lost 6 bases and the J gene lost 4 bases, with 9 bases spanning the gap. CDR3 amino acids: CASRGQSYGYTF. In DNA form, the CDR3 reads TGTGCCAGCAGAGGACAATCCTATGGCTACACCTTC.

The J gene is TRBJ1-5, the V gene TRBV30; D is possibly TRBD1 (6 bases). Germline CDR1 reads GTSNPN; CDR2 reads SVGIG (reference sequence). Trimming shortened V by 5 bases and J by 1 base, and 15 bases separated the two germline ends. The CDR3 runs to 15 residues. Here the CDR3 DNA reads TGTGCCTGGGCCGGACAGTCGGTGAGCAATCAGCCCCAGCATTTT. It is translated as CAWAGQSVSNQPQHF.

The gene calls are TRBV7-8 and TRBJ1-4; no firm D call. V was clipped by 2 bases and J by 6 bases, with 13 bases between them. The CDR3 extends over 15 amino acids. Germline values: CDR1 SGHVS, CDR2 FQNEAQ. As DNA, the CDR3 is TGTGCCAGCAGCTTACTAGCGCCCGGGGATGAAAAACTGTTTTTT. Translation gives CASSLLAPGDEKLFF.

CDR3 protein: CAWGRGISYEQYF. The CDR3 nucleotides are TGTGCCTGGGGTAGGGGAATCTCCTACGAGCAGTACTTC. The J gene is TRBJ2-7, the V gene TRBV30, with a weak D call TRBD1 (5 bases). This CDR3 region has 13 residues. With 5 bases removed from V and 0 bases from J, the gap between germline ends came to 11 bases. Germline V CDR1 and CDR2: GTSNPN, SVGIG (reference sequence). Full variable domain (outside the CDR3, taken from reference TRBV30 and TRBJ2-7): SQTIHQWPATLVQPVGSPLSLECTVEGTSNPNLYWYRQAAGRGLQLLFYSVGIGQISSEVPQNLSASRPQDRQFILSSKKLLLSDSGFYLCAWGRGISYEQYFGPGTRLTVT.